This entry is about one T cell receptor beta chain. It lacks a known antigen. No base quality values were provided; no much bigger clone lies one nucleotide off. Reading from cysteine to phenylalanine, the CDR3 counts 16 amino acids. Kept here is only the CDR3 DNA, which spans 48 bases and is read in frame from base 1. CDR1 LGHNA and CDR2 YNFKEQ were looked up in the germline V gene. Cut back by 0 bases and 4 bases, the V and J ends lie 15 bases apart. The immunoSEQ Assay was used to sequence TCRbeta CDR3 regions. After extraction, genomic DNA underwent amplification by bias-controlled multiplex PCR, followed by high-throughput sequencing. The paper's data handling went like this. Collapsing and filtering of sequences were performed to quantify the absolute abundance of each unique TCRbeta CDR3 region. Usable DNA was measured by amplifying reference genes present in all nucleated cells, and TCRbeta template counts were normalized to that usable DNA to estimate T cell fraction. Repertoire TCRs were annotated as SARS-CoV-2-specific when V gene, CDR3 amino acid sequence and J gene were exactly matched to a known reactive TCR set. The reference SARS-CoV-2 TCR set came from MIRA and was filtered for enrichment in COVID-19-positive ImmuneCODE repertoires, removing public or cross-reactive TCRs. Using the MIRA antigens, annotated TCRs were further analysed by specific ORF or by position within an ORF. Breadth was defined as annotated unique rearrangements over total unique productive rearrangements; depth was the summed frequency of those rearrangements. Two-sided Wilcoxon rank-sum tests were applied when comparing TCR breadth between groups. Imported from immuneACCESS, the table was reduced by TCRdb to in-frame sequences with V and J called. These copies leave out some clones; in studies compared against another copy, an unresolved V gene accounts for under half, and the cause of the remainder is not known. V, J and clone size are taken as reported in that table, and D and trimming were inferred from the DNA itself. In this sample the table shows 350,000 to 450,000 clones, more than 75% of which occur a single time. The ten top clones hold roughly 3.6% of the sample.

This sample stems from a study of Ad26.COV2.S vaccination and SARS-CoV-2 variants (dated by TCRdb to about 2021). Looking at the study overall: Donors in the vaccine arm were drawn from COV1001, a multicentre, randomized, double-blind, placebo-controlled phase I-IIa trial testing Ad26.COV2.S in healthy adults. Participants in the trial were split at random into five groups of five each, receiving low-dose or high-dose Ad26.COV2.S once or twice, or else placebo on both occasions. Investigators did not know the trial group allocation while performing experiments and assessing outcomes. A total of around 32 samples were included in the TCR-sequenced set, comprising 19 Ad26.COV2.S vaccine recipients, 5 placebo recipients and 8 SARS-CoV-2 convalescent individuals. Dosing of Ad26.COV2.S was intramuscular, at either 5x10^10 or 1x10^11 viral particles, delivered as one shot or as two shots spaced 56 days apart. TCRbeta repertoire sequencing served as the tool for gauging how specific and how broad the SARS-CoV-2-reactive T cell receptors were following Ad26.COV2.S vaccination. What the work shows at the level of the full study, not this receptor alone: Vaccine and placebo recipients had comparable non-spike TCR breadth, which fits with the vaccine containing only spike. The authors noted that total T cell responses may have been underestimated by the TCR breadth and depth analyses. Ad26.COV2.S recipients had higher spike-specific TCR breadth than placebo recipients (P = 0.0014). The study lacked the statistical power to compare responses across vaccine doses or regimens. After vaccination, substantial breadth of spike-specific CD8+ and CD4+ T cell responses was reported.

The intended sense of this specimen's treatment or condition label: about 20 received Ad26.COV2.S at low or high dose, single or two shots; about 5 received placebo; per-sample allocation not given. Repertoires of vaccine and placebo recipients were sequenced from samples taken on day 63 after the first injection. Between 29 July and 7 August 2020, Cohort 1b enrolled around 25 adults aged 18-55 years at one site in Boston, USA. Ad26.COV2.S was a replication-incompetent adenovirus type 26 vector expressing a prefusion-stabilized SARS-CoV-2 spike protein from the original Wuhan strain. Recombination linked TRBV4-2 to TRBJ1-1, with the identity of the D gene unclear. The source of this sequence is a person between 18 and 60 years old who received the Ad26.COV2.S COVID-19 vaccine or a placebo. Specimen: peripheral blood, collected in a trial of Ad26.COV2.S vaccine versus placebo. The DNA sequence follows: TGTGCCAGCAGCCAAGAACGTGCCTCCCTCCTCACTGAAGCTTTCTTT. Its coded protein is CASSQERASLLTEAFF.